Sequencing of this TCR beta chain was carried out in a study of shared clonotypes between healthy human individuals. About this clone itself: Its antigen is unidentified.

Study-wide points: Blood alone was sampled, and tissue repertoires likely differ.

Only in-frame clones appear in the TCRdb table, and some are missing; sequencing was by immunoSEQ multiplex PCR. This table has roughly 2.2 million clones, roughly 93% appearing once. The CDR3 totals 14 residues. CDR1 MGHDK and CDR2 SYGVNS come from the germline V gene. V lost 7 bases to trimming and J lost 8 bases, with 17 bases between them. The V gene is TRBV25-1, the J gene TRBJ1-4; D is perhaps TRBD1 (6 bases). The source of this sequence is a young man in good health. Some clones in this sample may be carry-over from other donors' samples. Sample: naive CD4+ T cells from PBMCs. Indicated subset: CD45RA+ positively selected. CDR3 loop: CASTQRGAVEKLFF. The CDR3 DNA follows: TGTGCCAGCACCCAAAGGGGGGCAGTGGAAAAACTGTTTTTT.